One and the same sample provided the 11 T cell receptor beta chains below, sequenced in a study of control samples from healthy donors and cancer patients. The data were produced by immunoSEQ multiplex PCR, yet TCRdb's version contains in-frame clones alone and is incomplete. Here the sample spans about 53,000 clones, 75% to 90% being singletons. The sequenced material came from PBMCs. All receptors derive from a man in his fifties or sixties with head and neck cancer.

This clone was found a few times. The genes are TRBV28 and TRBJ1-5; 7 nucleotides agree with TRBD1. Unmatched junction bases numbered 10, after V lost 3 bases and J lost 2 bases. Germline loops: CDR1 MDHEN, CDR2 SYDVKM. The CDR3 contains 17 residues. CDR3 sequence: CASSFLTGTVGNQPQHF. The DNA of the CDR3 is TGTGCCAGCAGTTTCCTTACCGGGACAGTGGGCAATCAGCCCCAGCATTTT.

The DNA for the CDR3 is TGTGCCAGCAGTCTAAGACAAGGGCCTTCTAGCGGGAACAATGAGCAGTTCTTC. Amino acids: CASSLRQGPSSGNNEQFF. The chain carries TRBV6-2 or TRBV6-3 and TRBJ2-1; TRBD2 matches at 9 bases. With 5 bases clipped from V and 5 bases from J, the junction kept 16 bases outside the gene matches. Germline values: CDR1 MNHEY, CDR2 SVGEGT. This CDR3 is built from 18 residues.

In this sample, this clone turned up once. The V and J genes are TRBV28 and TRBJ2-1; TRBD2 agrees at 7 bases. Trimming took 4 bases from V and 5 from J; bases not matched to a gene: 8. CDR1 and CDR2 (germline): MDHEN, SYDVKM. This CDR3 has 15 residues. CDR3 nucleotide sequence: TGTGCCAGCAGTTCTAAGCGGGGAGGACACAATGAGCAGTTCTTC. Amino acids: CASSSKRGGHNEQFF.

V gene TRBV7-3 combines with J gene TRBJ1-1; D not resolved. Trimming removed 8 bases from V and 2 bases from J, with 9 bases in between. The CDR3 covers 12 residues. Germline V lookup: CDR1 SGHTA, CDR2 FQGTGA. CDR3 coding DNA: TGTGCCAGCGGGCAGGAAAACACTGAAGCTTTCTTT. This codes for CASGQENTEAFF.

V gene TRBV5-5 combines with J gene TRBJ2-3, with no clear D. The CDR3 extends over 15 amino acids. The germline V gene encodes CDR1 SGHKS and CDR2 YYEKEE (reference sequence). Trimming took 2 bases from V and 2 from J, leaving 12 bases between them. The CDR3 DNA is TGTGCCAGCAGCTTAGGCGTGGGGTCCACAGATACGCAGTATTTT. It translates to CASSLGVGSTDTQYF.

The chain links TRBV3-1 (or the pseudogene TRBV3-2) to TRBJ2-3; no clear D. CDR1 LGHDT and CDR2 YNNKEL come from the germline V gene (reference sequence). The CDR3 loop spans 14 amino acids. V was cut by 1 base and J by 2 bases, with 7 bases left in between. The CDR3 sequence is CASSQGLNTDTQYF. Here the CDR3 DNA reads TGTGCCAGCAGCCAAGGACTTAACACAGATACGCAGTATTTT.

The CDR3 protein is CASSVFSAGGRTGELFF. Written as DNA, the CDR3 is TGTGCCAGCAGCGTTTTTTCCGCGGGGGGGAGGACCGGGGAGCTGTTTTTT. This chain joins TRBV9 and TRBJ2-2; 9 nucleotides align to TRBD2. Germline CDR1 is SGDLS and CDR2 is YYNGEE. The ends lost 2 bases at V and 5 bases at J; junction bases unmatched: 10. This CDR3 region has 17 residues.

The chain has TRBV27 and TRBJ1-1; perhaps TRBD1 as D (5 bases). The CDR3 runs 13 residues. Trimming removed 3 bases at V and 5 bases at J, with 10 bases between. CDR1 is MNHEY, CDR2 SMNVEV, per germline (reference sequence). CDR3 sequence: CASSFGGGTEAFF. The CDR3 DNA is TGTGCCAGCAGTTTTGGGGGGGGAACTGAAGCTTTCTTT.

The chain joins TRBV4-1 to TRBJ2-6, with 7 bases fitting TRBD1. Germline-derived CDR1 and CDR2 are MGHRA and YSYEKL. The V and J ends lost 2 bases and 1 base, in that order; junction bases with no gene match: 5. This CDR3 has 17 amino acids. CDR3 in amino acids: CASSQPNRGSGANVLTF. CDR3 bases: TGCGCCAGCAGCCAACCCAACAGGGGATCTGGGGCCAACGTCCTGACTTTC.

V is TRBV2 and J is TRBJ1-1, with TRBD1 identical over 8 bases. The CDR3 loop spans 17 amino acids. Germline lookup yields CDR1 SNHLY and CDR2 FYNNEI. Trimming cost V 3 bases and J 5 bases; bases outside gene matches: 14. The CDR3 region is CASSEQDRVYQRTEAFF. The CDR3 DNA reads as TGTGCCAGCAGTGAGCAGGACAGGGTCTACCAAAGGACTGAAGCTTTCTTT.

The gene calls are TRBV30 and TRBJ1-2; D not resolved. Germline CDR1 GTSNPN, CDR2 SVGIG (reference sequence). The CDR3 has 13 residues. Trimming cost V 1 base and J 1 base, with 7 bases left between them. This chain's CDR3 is CAWSGSFNYGYTF. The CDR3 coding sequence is TGTGCCTGGAGTGGCTCTTTTAACTATGGCTACACCTTC.